The rows below give T cell receptor beta chains drawn from one sample of a study of shared clonotypes between healthy human individuals. TCRdb keeps only in-frame clones here, not all; method: immunoSEQ multiplex PCR. The data hold a few million clones, with about 92% observed a single time. The specimen sequenced was naive CD4+ T cells sorted from blood. Source of these receptors: a man younger than 30 in good health. CDR3s include the opening cysteine and the closing phenylalanine or tryptophan. A D gene is named only where the DNA matches it firmly. For some rows the clone size is stated as once, few or many, or as a class when expanded; others skip it.

j_call clone_size v_call d_call cdr3_aa cdr3_nt
TRBJ2-3 - TRBV27 TRBD2 CASSSRLAGSADTQYF TGTGCCAGCAGTTCCCGACTAGCGGGATCGGCAGATACGCAGTATTTT
TRBJ2-7 - TRBV29-1 TRBD2 CSVEGTSGSLSIDEQYF TGCAGCGTTGAAGGGACTAGCGGGAGTCTTAGTATCGACGAGCAGTACTTC
TRBJ2-7 - TRBV10-1 - CASSEPMGVCEQYF TGCGCCAGCAGTGAGCCGATGGGGGTTTGCGAGCAGTACTTC
TRBJ2-5 once TRBV11-2 TRBD1 CASSLGNGQVSQYF TGTGCCAGCAGCTTAGGGAATGGACAGGTGTCCCAGTACTTC
TRBJ2-2 - TRBV7-6 TRBD2 CASSLVSSGTTGELFF TGTGCCAGCAGCTTAGTTTCCAGCGGGACGACCGGGGAGCTGTTTTTT
TRBJ2-6 - TRBV5-6 - CASARVGAGANVLTF TGTGCCAGCGCCAGGGTGGGGGCTGGGGCCAACGTCCTGACTTTC
TRBJ2-7 once TRBV5-1 TRBD1 CASSLDRNSYEQYF TGCGCCAGCAGCCTGGACAGGAACTCCTACGAGCAGTACTTC
TRBJ2-3 - TRBV25-1 - CASSEPNADTQYF TGTGCCAGCAGTGAACCAAACGCAGATACGCAGTATTTT
TRBJ1-3 - TRBV30 - CAWSVPLSSGNTIYF TGTGCCTGGAGTGTACCTCTATCCTCTGGAAACACCATATATTTT
TRBJ1-4 once TRBV4-1 - CASSQAGAQFNEKLFF TGCGCCAGCAGCCAAGCAGGAGCGCAGTTTAATGAAAAACTGTTTTTT
TRBJ1-1 - TRBV5-5 TRBD1 CASSLEGGKAFF TGTGCCAGCAGCTTGGAAGGGGGCAAAGCTTTCTTT
TRBJ2-1 - TRBV7-2 - CASSLVIGFDSDNEQFF TGTGCCAGCAGCTTAGTCATCGGCTTTGACAGCGACAATGAGCAGTTCTTC
TRBJ2-7 few TRBV7-8 TRBD2 CASSLRLAGGRPQEQYF TGTGCCAGCAGCTTAAGGCTAGCGGGAGGTCGGCCACAAGAGCAGTACTTC
TRBJ1-5 - TRBV19 TRBD1 CASSLRGQGAQPQHF TGTGCCAGTAGTCTCCGGGGACAGGGGGCTCAGCCCCAGCATTTT
TRBJ2-7 - TRBV18 TRBD1 CASSHGTGVNHEQYF TGTGCCAGCTCACACGGGACAGGGGTCAACCACGAGCAGTACTTC
TRBJ2-5 - TRBV11-3 - CASSLGQKTGSGQETQYF TGTGCCAGCAGCTTAGGGCAGAAAACAGGGTCGGGACAAGAGACCCAGTACTTC
TRBJ2-7 - TRBV30 - CAWSLTLYEQYF TGTGCCTGGAGCCTGACACTTTACGAGCAGTACTTC
TRBJ2-2 - TRBV6-5 - CASSYFPGELFF TGTGCCAGCAGTTACTTCCCCGGGGAGCTGTTTTTT
TRBJ2-1 - TRBV7-2 TRBD2 CASSIGLAGPLEQFF TGTGCCAGCAGCATTGGACTAGCGGGACCTCTTGAGCAGTTCTTC
TRBJ2-1 - TRBV28 - CASSLRSGWEQFF TGTGCCAGCAGTTTACGATCCGGGTGGGAGCAGTTCTTC
TRBJ1-2 - TRBV5-4 - CASSHDYGYTF TGTGCCAGCAGCCACGACTATGGCTACACCTTC
TRBJ2-3 - TRBV6-5 TRBD2 CASSRSGRAADTQYF TGTGCCAGCAGTCGAAGCGGGAGGGCCGCAGATACGCAGTATTTT
TRBJ2-3 - TRBV2 - CASTWKWGLTSTDTQYF TGTGCCAGCACCTGGAAGTGGGGCCTTACTAGCACAGATACGCAGTATTTT
TRBJ1-2 - TRBV6-1 TRBD1 CASSEQYSGTAYGYTF TGTGCCAGCAGTGAACAGTATTCGGGGACAGCCTATGGCTACACCTTC
TRBJ2-3 - TRBV4-1 TRBD1 CASSLTGPFSTDTQYF TGCGCCAGCAGCCTGACAGGGCCCTTTTCCACAGATACGCAGTATTTT
TRBJ1-1 - TRBV5-1 TRBD1 CASSLRTGLMNTEAFF TGCGCCAGCAGCCTTAGGACAGGGCTCATGAACACTGAAGCTTTCTTT
TRBJ2-1 - TRBV2 TRBD1 CARNRGLGDEQFF TGTGCCAGAAACAGGGGGCTTGGGGATGAGCAGTTCTTC
TRBJ2-5 once TRBV7-8 TRBD1 CASSPGTGLQTQYF TGTGCCAGCAGCCCCGGGACAGGGTTGCAGACCCAGTACTTC
TRBJ2-3 - TRBV18 TRBD2 CASSLAGDTDTQYF TGTGCCAGCTCCCTAGCGGGAGATACAGATACGCAGTATTTT
TRBJ2-7 - TRBV19 - CASSIGRRYEQYF TGTGCCAGTAGTATAGGGAGGCGGTACGAGCAGTACTTC
TRBJ2-3 - TRBV19 TRBD1 CASNRDRASTDTQYF TGTGCCAGTAACCGGGACAGGGCTAGCACAGATACGCAGTATTTT
TRBJ2-3 - TRBV2 - CASSVAGYTQYF TGTGCCAGCAGTGTGGCCGGTTATACGCAGTATTTT
TRBJ1-1 few TRBV2 - CASSEADKPEAFF TGTGCCAGCAGTGAAGCTGACAAACCTGAAGCTTTCTTT
TRBJ1-2 once TRBV2 - CASTFGRPYGYTF TGTGCCAGCACTTTCGGACGGCCGTATGGCTACACCTTC
TRBJ2-7 - TRBV5-4 - CASSLGTGYEQYF TGTGCCAGCAGCTTAGGAACAGGGTACGAGCAGTACTTC
TRBJ2-5 - TRBV29-1 - CSVPSGNLATQETQYF TGCAGCGTCCCATCTGGGAATTTGGCAACCCAAGAGACCCAGTACTTC
TRBJ2-7 - TRBV5-1 TRBD2 CASSFYSGGSAYEQYF TGCGCCAGCAGCTTCTATAGCGGGGGGTCCGCCTACGAGCAGTACTTC
TRBJ2-1 - TRBV5-1 TRBD1 CASSSRQGLHEQFF TGCGCCAGCAGCTCCAGACAGGGGCTCCATGAGCAGTTCTTC
TRBJ1-6 - TRBV4-3 - CAILWTASYNSPLHF TGCGCCATCCTTTGGACAGCCTCCTATAATTCACCCCTCCACTTT
TRBJ2-1 - TRBV11-2 - CASSFQTSSNEQFF TGTGCCAGCAGCTTCCAAACCTCTAGCAATGAGCAGTTCTTC
TRBJ2-3 - TRBV6-1 - CASRNRPGLTDTQYF TGTGCCAGCAGGAACAGGCCCGGACTGACTGATACGCAGTATTTT